This TCR beta chain comes out of a study of early T cells in non-severe SARS-CoV-2 infection. Study as a whole: Unsorted whole-blood RNA was sequenced in bulk, leaving chains unpaired.

Findings and limits, study-wide: Anti-spike CD8 specificities were favored by VDJdb matching, whose results missed private and CD4 specificities.

The table lists this clonotype with a few counts. Antigen: not known. Trimming cost V 5 bases and J 1 base, with 14 bases left between them. This CDR3 is 15 amino acids long. Germline CDR1 MNHEY, CDR2 SVGAGI. TCRdb independently ran MiXCR on the 5' RACE reads; one entry per CDR3 protein. The sample contains about 130,000 distinct CDR3 sequences, under 15% of which appear only once. The sequence was collected from an adult who was a healthcare worker with PCR-confirmed SARS-CoV-2 infection or an uninfected control (not recorded which). This chain links TRBV6-5 with TRBJ1-1; D not certain. What was sequenced was whole blood. CDR3 residues: CASSPDSAQNTEAFF. The CDR3 DNA sequence: TGTGCCAGCAGTCCTGACTCTGCCCAGAACACTGAAGCTTTCTTT.